This is a list of T cell receptor beta chains from one sample in a study of response to subunit inactivated influenza vaccine. MiXCR, applied by TCRdb to the RT-PCR reads, yields one record per CDR3 protein. The sample has about 800,000 distinct CDR3 sequences; about 20% are singletons. The sequencing used PBMCs from blood, collected roughly 5 days after vaccination. Source of these receptors: a man in his fifties or sixties who received an inactivated influenza vaccine. The CDR3 runs from the conserved cysteine through the conserved F or W. The order of the fields is CDR3 protein, CDR3 DNA, clone size, D gene, V gene, J gene. D genes are given only for firm matches. Rows give clone size only sometimes, using once, few, many, or a class for an expanded clone.

CDR3aa: CASSLALAGGGVNEQFF
CDR3nt: TGCGCCAGCAGCTTGGCACTAGCGGGAGGGGGGGTCAATGAGCAGTTCTTC
abundance: NA
d_gene: TRBD2
v_gene: TRBV5-1
j_gene: TRBJ2-1

CDR3aa: CASSEMRGGNQPQHF
CDR3nt: TGTGCCAGCAGTGAAATGAGGGGTGGCAATCAGCCCCAGCATTTT
abundance: NA
d_gene: NA
v_gene: TRBV2
j_gene: TRBJ1-5

CDR3aa: CASSFRDSGAYQETQYF
CDR3nt: TGTGCCAGCAGCTTTCGGGATAGCGGGGCTTATCAAGAGACCCAGTACTTC
abundance: NA
d_gene: TRBD2
v_gene: TRBV7-8
j_gene: TRBJ2-5

CDR3aa: CASSLGGVEQYF
CDR3nt: TGTGCCAGCAGCTTAGGAGGGGTCGAGCAGTACTTC
abundance: many
d_gene: NA
v_gene: TRBV12-3/TRBV12-4
j_gene: TRBJ2-7

CDR3aa: CATSERTGRLGTDTQYF
CDR3nt: TGTGCCACCAGTGAGCGGACAGGTAGGCTCGGCACAGATACGCAGTATTTT
abundance: NA
d_gene: TRBD1
v_gene: TRBV24-1
j_gene: TRBJ2-3

CDR3aa: CASSLASGGLSTYEQYF
CDR3nt: TGTGCCAGCAGTTTAGCATCAGGGGGCTTATCTACCTACGAGCAGTACTTC
abundance: NA
d_gene: TRBD1
v_gene: TRBV12-3/TRBV12-4
j_gene: TRBJ2-7

CDR3aa: CASSYSGTFSNNYGYTF
CDR3nt: TGTGCCAGCAGTTACTCTGGGACTTTCAGTAATAACTATGGCTACACCTTC
abundance: few
d_gene: NA
v_gene: TRBV6-5
j_gene: TRBJ1-2

CDR3aa: CASSQDTSETYNEQFF
CDR3nt: TGTGCCAGCAGCCAAGATACGAGCGAGACCTACAATGAGCAGTTCTTC
abundance: few
d_gene: NA
v_gene: TRBV14
j_gene: TRBJ2-1

CDR3aa: CASSLVGGGQASYEQYF
CDR3nt: TGCGCCAGCAGCTTGGTTGGTGGCGGACAGGCGTCCTACGAGCAGTACTTC
abundance: many
d_gene: TRBD1
v_gene: TRBV5-1
j_gene: TRBJ2-7

CDR3aa: CASSLTGGAEAFF
CDR3nt: TGCGCCAGCAGCTTGACAGGGGGCGCAGAAGCTTTCTTT
abundance: few
d_gene: TRBD1
v_gene: TRBV5-1
j_gene: TRBJ1-1

CDR3aa: CASLTGTGELFF
CDR3nt: TGTGCCAGCTTAACAGGCACCGGGGAGCTGTTTTTT
abundance: NA
d_gene: NA
v_gene: TRBV6-2/TRBV6-3
j_gene: TRBJ2-2

CDR3aa: CASSTGLSPDTQFF
CDR3nt: TGTGCCAGCAGCACCGGACTATCCCCAGATACGCAGTTTTTT
abundance: NA
d_gene: NA
v_gene: TRBV7-6
j_gene: TRBJ2-3

CDR3aa: CASSQDGGYEQYF
CDR3nt: TGCGCCAGCAGCCAAGATGGTGGGTACGAGCAGTACTTC
abundance: many
d_gene: NA
v_gene: TRBV4-3
j_gene: TRBJ2-7

CDR3aa: CASSTGTSNIMNTEAFF
CDR3nt: TGCGCCAGCAGCACCGGGACAAGTAACATCATGAACACTGAAGCTTTCTTT
abundance: many
d_gene: NA
v_gene: TRBV5-1
j_gene: TRBJ1-1

CDR3aa: CASSFQGGSGTEAFF
CDR3nt: TGTGCCAGCAGCTTCCAGGGAGGGTCAGGCACTGAAGCTTTCTTT
abundance: few
d_gene: NA
v_gene: TRBV5-4
j_gene: TRBJ1-1

CDR3aa: CSVGGYYGYTF
CDR3nt: TGCAGCGTTGGGGGCTACTATGGCTACACCTTC
abundance: few
d_gene: NA
v_gene: TRBV29-1
j_gene: TRBJ1-2

CDR3aa: CASSQGQGREQFF
CDR3nt: TGCGCCAGCAGCCAGGGACAGGGAAGAGAGCAGTTCTTC
abundance: many
d_gene: TRBD1
v_gene: TRBV4-3
j_gene: TRBJ2-1

CDR3aa: CASSQESRPASRGYTF
CDR3nt: TGCGCCAGCAGCCAAGAAAGTAGACCGGCCTCAAGAGGCTACACCTTC
abundance: NA
d_gene: NA
v_gene: TRBV4-3
j_gene: TRBJ1-2

CDR3aa: CASSQLVYEQYF
CDR3nt: TGTGCCAGCAGCCAACTAGTCTACGAGCAGTACTTC
abundance: few
d_gene: NA
v_gene: TRBV12-3/TRBV12-4
j_gene: TRBJ2-7

CDR3aa: CAISTPSGTYNEQFF
CDR3nt: TGTGCCATCAGTACTCCTAGCGGGACGTACAATGAGCAGTTCTTC
abundance: NA
d_gene: TRBD2
v_gene: TRBV10-3
j_gene: TRBJ2-1

CDR3aa: CSARSGRANEQFF
CDR3nt: TGCAGTGCTAGATCCGGCAGGGCGAATGAGCAGTTCTTC
abundance: NA
d_gene: NA
v_gene: TRBV20-1
j_gene: TRBJ2-1

CDR3aa: CASSRDSRAGVENEQYF
CDR3nt: TGTGCCAGCAGCCGGGACAGCCGAGCGGGAGTAGAAAACGAGCAGTACTTC
abundance: NA
d_gene: NA
v_gene: TRBV3-1
j_gene: TRBJ2-7

CDR3aa: CASSLWREEREQFF
CDR3nt: TGTGCCAGCAGCTTGTGGCGGGAGGAGAGGGAGCAGTTCTTC
abundance: NA
d_gene: TRBD2
v_gene: TRBV5-4
j_gene: TRBJ2-1

CDR3aa: CASSLTGPQFF
CDR3nt: TGTGCCAGCAGCTTGACAGGGCCGCAGTTCTTC
abundance: few
d_gene: TRBD1
v_gene: TRBV2
j_gene: TRBJ2-1

CDR3aa: CSMRHRTEKLFF
CDR3nt: TGCAGCATGAGGCACAGGACGGAAAAACTGTTTTTT
abundance: many
d_gene: NA
v_gene: TRBV29-1
j_gene: TRBJ1-4

CDR3aa: CASSLRGGATYEQYF
CDR3nt: TGCGCCAGCAGCCTCCGCGGGGGTGCAACCTACGAGCAGTACTTC
abundance: NA
d_gene: TRBD2
v_gene: TRBV4-1
j_gene: TRBJ2-7

CDR3aa: CSVEYPGGQETQYF
CDR3nt: TGCAGCGTTGAATACCCGGGCGGGCAAGAGACCCAGTACTTC
abundance: few
d_gene: NA
v_gene: TRBV29-1
j_gene: TRBJ2-5

CDR3aa: CASRGLAGMPSGANVLTF
CDR3nt: TGTGCCAGTAGGGGACTAGCGGGGATGCCCTCTGGGGCCAACGTCCTGACTTTC
abundance: few
d_gene: TRBD2
v_gene: TRBV19
j_gene: TRBJ2-6

CDR3aa: CASSFLTGRADTQYF
CDR3nt: TGTGCCAGCAGCTTTCTGACAGGGCGGGCAGATACGCAGTATTTT
abundance: NA
d_gene: TRBD1
v_gene: TRBV7-6
j_gene: TRBJ2-3

CDR3aa: CSASGLAGPYEQYF
CDR3nt: TGCAGTGCATCGGGACTAGCGGGCCCCTACGAGCAGTACTTC
abundance: NA
d_gene: TRBD2
v_gene: TRBV20-1
j_gene: TRBJ2-7

CDR3aa: CSVLQWATQETQYF
CDR3nt: TGCAGCGTTCTCCAATGGGCGACCCAAGAGACCCAGTACTTC
abundance: NA
d_gene: NA
v_gene: TRBV29-1
j_gene: TRBJ2-5

CDR3aa: CAISGGLGNEQFF
CDR3nt: TGTGCCATCAGTGGAGGGCTGGGCAATGAGCAGTTCTTC
abundance: few
d_gene: NA
v_gene: TRBV10-3
j_gene: TRBJ2-1

CDR3aa: CASSLTSPTDTQYF
CDR3nt: TGTGCCAGCAGTTTAACTAGCCCCACAGATACGCAGTATTTT
abundance: NA
d_gene: NA
v_gene: TRBV7-9
j_gene: TRBJ2-3

CDR3aa: CASRPSGRGARGEQYF
CDR3nt: TGTGCCAGCAGACCATCCGGGAGGGGGGCCCGCGGCGAGCAGTACTTC
abundance: NA
d_gene: TRBD2
v_gene: TRBV27
j_gene: TRBJ2-7

CDR3aa: CAISESRGTETQYF
CDR3nt: TGTGCCATCAGTGAGTCACGAGGGACGGAGACCCAGTACTTC
abundance: few
d_gene: NA
v_gene: TRBV10-3
j_gene: TRBJ2-5

CDR3aa: CAWRGTGGKFGYEQYF
CDR3nt: TGTGCCTGGAGGGGGACAGGGGGCAAATTCGGCTACGAGCAGTACTTC
abundance: NA
d_gene: TRBD1
v_gene: TRBV30
j_gene: TRBJ2-7

CDR3aa: CASSGGLAGNTDTQYF
CDR3nt: TGTGCCAGCAGCGGGGGACTAGCGGGGAACACAGATACGCAGTATTTT
abundance: NA
d_gene: TRBD2
v_gene: TRBV7-9
j_gene: TRBJ2-3

CDR3aa: CASSLLQGLYNEQFF
CDR3nt: TGTGCCAGCAGCTTATTGCAGGGTCTCTACAATGAGCAGTTCTTC
abundance: many
d_gene: NA
v_gene: TRBV5-6
j_gene: TRBJ2-1

CDR3aa: CASSLGLSETSPLHF
CDR3nt: TGCGCCAGCAGCTTGGGGCTGTCGGAAACCTCACCCCTCCACTTT
abundance: NA
d_gene: NA
v_gene: TRBV5-1
j_gene: TRBJ1-6

CDR3aa: CASSQLGLAVIPSSYNEQFF
CDR3nt: TGCGCCAGCAGCCAGCTGGGGCTAGCGGTGATCCCAAGCTCCTACAATGAGCAGTTCTTC
abundance: many
d_gene: TRBD2
v_gene: TRBV4-1
j_gene: TRBJ2-1

CDR3aa: CASSYSRRLSYEQYF
CDR3nt: TGTGCCAGCAGTTACTCGCGGCGGCTATCCTACGAGCAGTACTTC
abundance: NA
d_gene: NA
v_gene: TRBV6-5
j_gene: TRBJ2-7

CDR3aa: CSVERRGTEAFF
CDR3nt: TGCAGCGTTGAACGCAGAGGCACTGAAGCTTTCTTT
abundance: many
d_gene: NA
v_gene: TRBV29-1
j_gene: TRBJ1-1

CDR3aa: CSDSGGASDTQYF
CDR3nt: TGCAGCGACAGCGGGGGGGCGTCAGATACGCAGTATTTT
abundance: NA
d_gene: TRBD2
v_gene: TRBV29-1
j_gene: TRBJ2-3

CDR3aa: CASSLAGNQEQYF
CDR3nt: TGTGCCAGCAGCCTCGCCGGGAACCAGGAGCAGTACTTC
abundance: NA
d_gene: NA
v_gene: TRBV7-9
j_gene: TRBJ2-7

CDR3aa: CSARPGDTQYF
CDR3nt: TGCAGTGCTAGACCCGGAGATACGCAGTATTTT
abundance: NA
d_gene: NA
v_gene: TRBV20-1
j_gene: TRBJ2-3

CDR3aa: CASSLSMLSGRWTYEQYF
CDR3nt: TGTGCCAGCAGTTTATCGATGCTTAGCGGCAGGTGGACCTACGAGCAGTACTTC
abundance: NA
d_gene: NA
v_gene: TRBV27
j_gene: TRBJ2-7

CDR3aa: CASSLAGGVNTGELFF
CDR3nt: TGTGCCAGCAGCTTGGCCGGGGGCGTGAACACCGGGGAGCTGTTTTTT
abundance: NA
d_gene: NA
v_gene: TRBV5-5
j_gene: TRBJ2-2

CDR3aa: CASSLSRSPGPLYGYTF
CDR3nt: TGTGCCAGCAGTTTATCCCGAAGCCCGGGACCGCTTTATGGCTACACCTTC
abundance: few
d_gene: NA
v_gene: TRBV28
j_gene: TRBJ1-2

CDR3aa: CARSGSGALNTEAFF
CDR3nt: TGTGCCAGAAGTGGCTCGGGGGCCCTGAACACTGAAGCTTTCTTT
abundance: NA
d_gene: NA
v_gene: TRBV25-1
j_gene: TRBJ1-1

CDR3aa: CAISGGLAASDTGELFF
CDR3nt: TGTGCCATCAGTGGAGGACTAGCGGCCAGCGACACCGGGGAGCTGTTTTTT
abundance: many
d_gene: TRBD2
v_gene: TRBV10-3
j_gene: TRBJ2-2

CDR3aa: CASSFTLAKNIQYF
CDR3nt: TGTGCCAGCAGCTTTACGCTAGCCAAAAACATTCAGTACTTC
abundance: few
d_gene: NA
v_gene: TRBV7-9
j_gene: TRBJ2-4